This T cell receptor (beta chain) was identified during a study of T-cell memory formation after mild COVID-19. Study summary: TCR clusters mostly belonged to single donors.

The CDR3 has 15 residues. Unmatched junction bases numbered 7, after V lost 3 bases and J lost 6 bases. Each CDR3 protein is one row after TCRdb ran MiXCR on the 5' RACE reads. The data contain about 200,000 distinct CDR3 sequences, 15% to 20% of them singletons. This clonotype has just a few counts. The sequence was collected from an adult woman who had mild COVID-19 (a few samples of this study predate the infection). Cell type and time point are not known. Sequenced input: PBMCs or a T cell subset sorted from them (not recorded which). J is TRBJ2-1 and V is TRBV12-3 or TRBV12-4, with 8 bases that match TRBD2. CDR3 bases: TGTGCCAGCAGTTTGGATGCGGGAGGAAGCAATGAGCAGTTCTTC. Translated, it gives CASSLDAGGSNEQFF.